This T cell receptor (beta chain) was captured by sequencing in a study of human T cells and chemical hapten exposure (dated by TCRdb to about 2021). With respect to the entire study: For sensitization, 2% DPC in acetone was applied to an approximately 2 cm by approximately 2 cm area of upper inner arm skin. Patients additionally received weekly therapeutic DPC doses to the scalp throughout the approximately 25-week study period. Patch testing on the upper back used Finn chambers containing 0.01% DPC, with scoring done after 6 days according to International Contact Dermatitis Research Group standards. Alopecia areata with under or over 50% scalp involvement, alopecia totalis and alopecia universalis were represented in the patient cohort, which was mostly female. Libraries were combined into a pool for sequencing, and differences in TCR yield between samples came mainly from small differences in library volumes within the pool. The study tracked peripheral blood TCR repertoire changes in vivo during primary and secondary sensitization to the hapten diphenylcyclopropenone (DPC) in alopecia patients. Patient blood was sampled pre-sensitization (week 0) and at 2, 6 and about 24 weeks after DPC sensitization. Twenty-nine alopecia patients provided blood for TCR sequencing at one to four time points (pre-sensitization, 2, 6 and 24 weeks).

In the germline V gene, CDR1 corresponds to SQVTM and CDR2 to ANQGSEA. Including cysteine and phenylalanine, the CDR3 has 13 amino acids. CDR3 DNA only is kept here, 39 bases in frame from base 1. Germline trimming: 7 bases from V, 3 bases from J; junction bases outside gene matches: 6. Read against the paper, the sample's time point label means: patch test 1, 2 weeks after DPC sensitization. According to the study, the label for this sample's treatment or condition signals: therapeutic diphenylcyclopropenone sensitization with weekly scalp DPC. Blood at each patch-test visit was drawn before the patch test was applied. Patients were eligible if aged 18 to 70, diagnosed with alopecia and judged suitable for DPC therapy, and pregnant patients were excluded. Total RNA was isolated from unfractionated whole blood collected in Tempus Blood RNA tubes. In the case of this clonotype: It has no known antigen specificity. No base quality information exists; no much larger clone differs at one position.

Results and caveats for the whole study, not just this receptor: Repeated subsampling changed both the strength of the expansion versus patch-test correlation and the threshold at which that correlation became significant. Patch test score was positively correlated with the number of PT1 expanded TCRs, with significance at thresholds 8, 16 and 32 but not at 4. Alopecia, a presumed autoimmune disease, was present in all patients, so the immune response of the patients might differ from that of healthy individuals. The number of TCRs above 1 in 1000 frequency did not change with DPC sensitization; there was no evidence of global repertoire structure alterations. Significantly more large CDR3 similarity clusters were formed by expanded TCRs than by pre-sensitization or healthy control sets, consistent with antigen-driven responses.

The library relied on RACE. Instrument used: NextSeq 500. During library preparation, unique molecular identifiers were attached to individual cDNA molecules so that TCRs could be counted quantitatively and reproducibly. Each blood RNA sample was used to sequence both TCR alpha and TCR beta chains. The original methods were these. A median of about 87,000 TCRs per sample was observed, with a range of about 23,224 to 700,000. V, J and CDR3 annotation of the TCR reads was performed with the Decombinator software suite. For the PS versus PT1 abundance plots, all samples were subsampled to the same number of TCRs (28,000). TCRs were defined as expanded if absent before sensitization and observed at least eight times at the 2-week time point. The public reads were run again by TCRdb, first through fastp at Q25 and then through MiXCR, and only productive beta chains were kept. Duplicate CDR3 protein sequences are folded into a single record with the most common DNA and genes. These V and J calls originate from TCRdb's pipeline instead of the authors' own analysis. The table for this sample lists about 340,000 distinct CDR3 sequences; around 7% of them were counted only once. The ten largest clones take up approximately 8.9% of the sample.

The source is a woman aged 18-29 years with alopecia areata. Some clones in this sample may be carry-over from other donors' samples. Here the sequenced sample was whole blood, taken in connection with sensitization to the hapten diphenylcyclopropenone (DPC). The V and J segments used are TRBV29-1 and TRBJ1-2; 9 middle bases align to TRBD1. The CDR3 reads CSEGTGRDYGYTF. The DNA sequence is given as TGCAGCGAGGGGACAGGGCGCGACTATGGCTACACCTTC.